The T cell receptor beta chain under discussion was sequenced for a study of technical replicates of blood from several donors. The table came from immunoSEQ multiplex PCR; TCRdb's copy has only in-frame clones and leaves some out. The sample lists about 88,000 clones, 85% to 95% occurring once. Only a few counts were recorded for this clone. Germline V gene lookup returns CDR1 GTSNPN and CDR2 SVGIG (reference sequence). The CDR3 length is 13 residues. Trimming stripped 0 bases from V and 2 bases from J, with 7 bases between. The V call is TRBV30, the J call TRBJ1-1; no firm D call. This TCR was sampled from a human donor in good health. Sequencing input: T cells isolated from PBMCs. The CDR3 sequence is CAWSVSENTEAFF. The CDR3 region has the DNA TGTGCCTGGAGTGTAAGCGAAAACACTGAAGCTTTCTTT. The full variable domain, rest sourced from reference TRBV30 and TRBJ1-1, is SQTIHQWPATLVQPVGSPLSLECTVEGTSNPNLYWYRQAAGRGLQLLFYSVGIGQISSEVPQNLSASRPQDRQFILSSKKLLLSDSGFYLCAWSVSENTEAFFGQGTRLTVV.